This T cell receptor (beta chain) was found in a study of blood T cell repertoires in COVID-19. Study details: Specimens from acute and convalescent COVID-19 originated in the United States, Italy and Spain. Sample material is recorded as cDNA or gDNA derived from T cells, B-cell-depleted T cells, or PBMCs.

As handled by the study authors: Researchers report that nucleated cell counts were estimated from reference gene primer amplification. Sequenced by immunoSEQ multiplex PCR; TCRdb stores in-frame clones only, minus some. D and trimming come from the DNA, and the V and J calls and clone size come from that table. The table records around 300,000 clones, roughly 85% of them present only once. The sequenced sample was peripheral blood. The receptor was isolated from a human donor in a cohort sampled during active COVID-19.

CDR3 in DNA: TGTGCCAGCTCACCATCGCGGGAGGCTGTCACTGAAGCTTTCTTT. Its protein product is CASSPSREAVTEAFF. The chain recombines TRBV18 with TRBJ1-1, with no clear D. V dropped 2 bases and J dropped 4 bases, with 14 bases sitting between them. The CDR3 runs to 15 residues. In germline, CDR1 is KGHSH, CDR2 LQKENI.